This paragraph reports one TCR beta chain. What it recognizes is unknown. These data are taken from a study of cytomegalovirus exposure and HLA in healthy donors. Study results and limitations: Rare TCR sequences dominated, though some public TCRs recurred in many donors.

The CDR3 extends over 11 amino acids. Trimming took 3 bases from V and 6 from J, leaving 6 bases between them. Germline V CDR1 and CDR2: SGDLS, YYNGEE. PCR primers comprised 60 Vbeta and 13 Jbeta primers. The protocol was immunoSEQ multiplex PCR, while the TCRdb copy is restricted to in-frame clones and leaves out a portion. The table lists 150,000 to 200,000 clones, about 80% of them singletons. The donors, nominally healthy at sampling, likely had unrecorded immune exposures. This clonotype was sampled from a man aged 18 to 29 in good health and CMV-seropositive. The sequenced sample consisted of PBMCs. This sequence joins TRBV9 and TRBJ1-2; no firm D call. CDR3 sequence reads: CASSATDGYTF. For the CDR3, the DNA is TGTGCCAGCAGCGCGACTGATGGCTACACCTTC.